What follows are 16 T cell receptor beta chains derived from one specimen sequenced in a study of shared clonotypes between healthy human individuals. Clones were read by immunoSEQ multiplex PCR, and TCRdb kept only the in-frame ones, dropping some. The top ten hold 0.36% of the sample, which has about 2.4 million clones, more than 85% seen once. The sample comprised naive CD4+ T cells from PBMCs. Subset noted: CD45RA+ positively selected. The receptors shown here come from a man between 18 and 29 years old in good health. Some clones in this sample may be carry-over from other donors' samples.

V and J are TRBV2 and TRBJ2-2; D call uncertain. In germline, CDR1 is SNHLY, CDR2 FYNNEI. Trimming cost V 6 bases and J 5 bases, with 10 bases left between them. The CDR3 runs to 13 residues. CDR3: CASRATLTGELFF. CDR3 DNA sequence: TGTGCCAGCAGGGCAACTTTAACCGGGGAGCTGTTTTTT. Combining the CDR3 with reference TRBV2 and TRBJ2-2 gives the whole variable domain EPEVTQTPSHQVTQMGQEVILRCVPISNHLYFYWYRQILGQKVEFLVSFYNNEISEKSEIFDDQFSVERPDGSNFTLKIRSTKLEDSAMYFCASRATLTGELFFGEGSRLTVL.

This clone has a handful of counts. The rearrangement joins TRBV7-9 to TRBJ1-1, with TRBD1 matching 8 bases. This CDR3 has 16 amino acids. Trimming removed 1 base from V and 1 base from J; junction bases left unmatched: 5. Germline CDR1 SEHNR, CDR2 FQNEAQ (reference sequence). CDR3 in amino acids: CASSLDRGQGNTEAFF. CDR3 nucleotides: TGTGCCAGCAGCTTAGACAGAGGACAGGGGAACACTGAAGCTTTCTTT.

This clone was counted once. The V call is TRBV7-7, the J call TRBJ2-3; possibly TRBD2 for D (5 bases). The V and J ends lost 4 bases and 4 bases respectively, with 9 bases between them. This CDR3 region has 13 residues. CDR1 SSHAT and CDR2 FNYEAQ come from the germline V gene (reference sequence). The CDR3 here is CASSSRGADTQYF. CDR3 in DNA: TGTGCCAGCAGCTCTCGGGGAGCAGATACGCAGTATTTT.

A note on this clone: The junction and the germline gene differ at one end; a read error may be behind it. V and J are TRBV6-1 and TRBJ2-5; 10 bases are shared with TRBD2. Looked up from germline, CDR1 is MNHNS and CDR2 is SASEGT. The CDR3 covers 15 residues. The CDR3 DNA is TGTGCCAGCAGGGAAGACAGAGCGGGAGGGAAGACCCAGTACTTC. Amino acid sequence: CASREDRAGGKTQYF.

The rearrangement links TRBV28 to TRBJ1-5; 7 bases map to TRBD1. Germline-derived CDR1 and CDR2 are MDHEN and SYDVKM. J was trimmed by 0 bases and V by 3 bases; bases with no gene match: 8. The CDR3 is 17 residues long. The DNA of the CDR3 is TGTGCCAGCAGTTTCTCAAGGGGGCAGGCTAGCAATCAGCCCCAGCATTTT. Its translation: CASSFSRGQASNQPQHF.

V is TRBV30 and J is TRBJ2-7, with a weak D call TRBD1 (6 bases). V lost 0 bases, J lost 1 base, and 10 bases lay in between. CDR1 GTSNPN and CDR2 SVGIG come from the germline V gene (reference sequence). The CDR3 spans 14 residues. CDR3 DNA sequence: TGTGCCTGGAGTGTGAAGACAGGATCCTACGAGCAGTACTTC. Its translation: CAWSVKTGSYEQYF. Combining the CDR3 with reference TRBV30 and TRBJ2-7 gives the whole variable domain SQTIHQWPATLVQPVGSPLSLECTVEGTSNPNLYWYRQAAGRGLQLLFYSVGIGQISSEVPQNLSASRPQDRQFILSSKKLLLSDSGFYLCAWSVKTGSYEQYFGPGTRLTVT.

The rearrangement uses TRBV19 and TRBJ1-3, with D possibly being TRBD1 (6 bases). There are 14 residues in the CDR3. The germline V gene encodes CDR1 LNHDA and CDR2 SQIVND (reference sequence). V lost 5 bases and J lost 3, with 11 bases in between. The CDR3 DNA reads as TGTGCCAGTAGTCCAGGGGCACTTGGAAACACCATATATTTT. Translation gives CASSPGALGNTIYF.

The J gene is TRBJ2-3, the V gene TRBV10-2; D is uncertain. The germline V gene has CDR1 WSHSY and CDR2 SAAADI. The CDR3 is 15 amino acids. V lost 3 bases and J lost 1, with 11 bases in between. The CDR3 here is CASSDRTDGTDTQYF. CDR3 in DNA: TGCGCCAGCAGTGACCGGACCGATGGCACAGATACGCAGTATTTT.

The DNA of the CDR3 is TGTGCCAGCAGCTTGGCGGCTAGCGGGAGCATCCACAATGAGCAGTTCTTC. Residues: CASSLAASGSIHNEQFF. V usage is TRBV5-6 and J usage is TRBJ2-1; 10 positions match TRBD2. CDR3 length: 17 amino acids. Trimming removed 0 bases from V and 5 bases from J; junction bases left unmatched: 8. The germline gives CDR1 SGHDT, CDR2 YYEEEE.

The rearrangement links TRBV10-2 to TRBJ2-1; D may be TRBD1 (6 bases). With 8 bases removed from V and 4 bases from J, the gap between germline ends came to 12 bases. The length of the CDR3 is 13 residues. Germline V gene sequence: CDR1 WSHSY, CDR2 SAAADI. The CDR3 DNA sequence: TGCGCCAGCCGGGACAATTGGTACAATGAGCAGTTCTTC. Translation gives CASRDNWYNEQFF.

Comments on this clone: Other nucleotide sequences in the sample specify the same CDR3. The rearrangement uses TRBV6-1 and TRBJ2-2; 8 nucleotides agree with TRBD2. V lost 2 bases, J lost 1 base, and 0 bases stayed unmatched. From germline, CDR1 is MNHNS and CDR2 SASEGT. The CDR3 covers 15 residues. The chain's CDR3 is CASSELAGNTGELFF. The CDR3 nucleotides read TGTGCCAGCAGTGAACTAGCGGGGAACACCGGGGAGCTGTTTTTT.

The genes are TRBV6-5 and TRBJ2-2, with a possible D match to TRBD1 (6 bases). With 4 bases removed from V and 1 base from J, the gap between germline ends came to 13 bases. CDR3 size: 16 residues. Germline V gene sequence: CDR1 MNHEY, CDR2 SVGAGI. CDR3 amino acids: CASSWDTTGNTGELFF. For the CDR3, the DNA is TGTGCCAGCAGTTGGGACACCACGGGGAACACCGGGGAGCTGTTTTTT.

Concerning this clone: This sample also contains other DNA sequences that code for the same CDR3. V usage is TRBV9 and J usage is TRBJ1-2, with D perhaps matching TRBD1 (5 bases). V lost 0 bases and J lost 2, with 11 bases in between. Germline loops: CDR1 SGDLS, CDR2 YYNGEE. CDR3 length: 15 amino acids. CDR3 in amino acids: CASSVGQGPNYGYTF. The CDR3 DNA is TGTGCCAGCAGCGTAGGGCAGGGCCCCAACTATGGCTACACCTTC.

V and J are TRBV14 and TRBJ2-1, with TRBD2 matching 7 bases. The CDR3 has 15 residues. Germline CDR1 and CDR2: SGHDN and FVKESK. V lost 3 bases and J lost 6; bases outside the gene matches: 8. CDR3 bases: TGTGCCAGCAGCCATCGGCGGGAGCTAGTCAATGAGCAGTTCTTC. Amino acid sequence: CASSHRRELVNEQFF.

This clone appeared once. The chain uses TRBV9 and TRBJ1-5; the D gene is possibly TRBD1 (6 bases). This CDR3 is built from 15 residues. V lost 0 bases and J 7 bases, leaving 14 bases between the germline ends. The V gene's germline CDR1 is SGDLS and CDR2 YYNGEE. CDR3 sequence: CASSVGWGAQQPQHF. For the CDR3, the DNA is TGTGCCAGCAGCGTAGGTTGGGGGGCTCAGCAGCCCCAGCATTTT.

Turning to this clone: Different DNA sequences within this sample yield the same CDR3. The chain employs TRBV11-2 and TRBJ2-3; the D gene could be TRBD1 or TRBD2 (5 bases each). The CDR3 is 14 residues long. V lost 3 bases and J 5 bases, leaving 12 bases between the germline ends. The germline V gene has CDR1 SGHAT and CDR2 FQNNGV. CDR3 sequence: CASSLGPNRDTQYF. Here the CDR3 DNA reads TGTGCCAGCAGCTTGGGACCAAATCGAGATACGCAGTATTTT.